This record covers a single T cell receptor (beta chain). Original data processing: Estimated nucleated cell counts came from reference gene primer amplification. Assay: immunoSEQ multiplex PCR; the TCRdb copy retains only in-frame clones and omits some. V and J calls and clone size are given by that table; D and trimming were obtained from the DNA. Of 200,000 or so clones listed, approximately 89% were seen once; the top ten hold 2% to 2.5%. The data are from a study of blood T cell repertoires in COVID-19. Study-wide context: Acute-phase and convalescent COVID-19 samples originated in the United States, Italy and Spain. PBMCs, B-cell-depleted T cells, or T cells were the source of the cDNA or gDNA that made up the material.

Sequencing was performed on PBMCs or T cells enriched from blood (not recorded which). The receptor comes from a woman aged 40 to 49 with acute COVID-19.

The CDR3 bases are TGCAGCGTTGAATGGCGGGGGGCCTACAATGAGCAGTTCTTC. Its protein is CSVEWRGAYNEQFF. This chain uses TRBV29-1 with TRBJ2-1; TRBD2 matches 8 bases. The CDR3 extends over 14 amino acids. J gave up 2 bases and V 2 bases, and 2 bases lay outside the gene matches. CDR1 and CDR2 from the germline V gene are SQVTM and ANQGSEA.